This entry is about one TCR beta chain. The sample belongs to a study of cytomegalovirus exposure and HLA in healthy donors. For the study at large: The 666 first-cohort repertoires shared a platform with the 100 to 150 validation repertoires, as reported in a later analysis.

The assay was immunoSEQ multiplex PCR, and TCRdb's table has in-frame clones only and misses some. Of 70,000 or so clones in the sample, about 93% were seen once. Germline V lookup: CDR1 MNHEY, CDR2 SVGAGI. The junction had 4 bases not matched to a gene; V was cut back by 5 bases and J by 1 base. The CDR3 totals 15 residues. V is TRBV6-5 and J is TRBJ2-7, with 11 bases aligning to TRBD2. The TCR originated in a man between 18 and 29 years old in good health and CMV-seropositive. What was sequenced was PBMCs. The CDR3 DNA is TGTGCCAGCAGTCAAAGACTAGCGGGGTCCTACGAGCAGTACTTC. Amino acid sequence: CASSQRLAGSYEQYF.